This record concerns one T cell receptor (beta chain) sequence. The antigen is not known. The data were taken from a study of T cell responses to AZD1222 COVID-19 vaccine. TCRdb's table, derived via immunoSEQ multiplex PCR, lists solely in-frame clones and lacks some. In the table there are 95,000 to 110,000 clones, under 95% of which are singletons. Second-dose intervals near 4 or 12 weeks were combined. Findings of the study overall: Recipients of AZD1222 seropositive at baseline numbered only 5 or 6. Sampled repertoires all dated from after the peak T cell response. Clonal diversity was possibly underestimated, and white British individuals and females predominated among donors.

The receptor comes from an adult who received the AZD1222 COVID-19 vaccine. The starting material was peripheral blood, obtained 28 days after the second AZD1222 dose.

The CDR3 loop is CASSPFRAMNTEAFF. The DNA for the CDR3 is TGTGCCAGCAGCCCCTTCAGGGCAATGAACACTGAAGCTTTCTTT. The gene calls are TRBV7-8 and TRBJ1-1; D perhaps matches TRBD1 (5 bases). CDR3 length equals 15 residues. Germline CDR1 and CDR2: SGHVS and FQNEAQ. V was clipped by 5 bases and J by 0 bases, with 13 bases between them.